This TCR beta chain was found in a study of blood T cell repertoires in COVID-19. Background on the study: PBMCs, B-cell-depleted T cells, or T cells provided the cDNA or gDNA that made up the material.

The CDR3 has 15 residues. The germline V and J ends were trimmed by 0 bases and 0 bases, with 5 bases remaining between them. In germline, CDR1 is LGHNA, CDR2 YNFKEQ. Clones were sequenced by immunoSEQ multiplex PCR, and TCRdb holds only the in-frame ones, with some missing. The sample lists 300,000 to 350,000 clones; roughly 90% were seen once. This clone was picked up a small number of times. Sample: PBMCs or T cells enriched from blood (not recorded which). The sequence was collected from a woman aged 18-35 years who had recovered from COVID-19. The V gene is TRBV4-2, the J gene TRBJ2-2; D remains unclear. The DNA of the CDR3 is TGTGCCAGCAGCCAAGAGTCAACGAACACCGGGGAGCTGTTTTTT. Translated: CASSQESTNTGELFF.